Shown below are 15 T cell receptor beta chains from a single sample sequenced in a study of cytomegalovirus exposure and HLA in healthy donors listed by TCRdb under 2017. Library creation used the immunoSEQ multiplex PCR assay. TCRdb re-hosts the immuneACCESS table, in-frame sequences only. Its copies lack some clones; in the studies checked, an unresolved V gene accounts for under half of them, and the cause for the rest is not known. Counted in this sample were approximately 170,000 clones; around 85% of them appeared once. Of the sample, 15% to 20% is held by the ten largest clones. Material: PBMCs. The receptor set was obtained from a man between 18 and 29 years old in good health and CMV-seropositive.

J is TRBJ2-1 and V is TRBV15; 11 nucleotides agree with TRBD2. Germline values: CDR1 LNHNV, CDR2 YYDKDF (reference sequence). This CDR3 spans 17 amino acids. With V trimmed by 0 bases and J by 7 bases, 8 bases remained unmatched. The CDR3 DNA sequence: TGTGCCACCAGCAGAGATAAAGGGGCTAGCGGGAGGAATGAGCAGTTCTTC. It specifies CATSRDKGASGRNEQFF.

This CDR3 is CAIRGGPNTEAFF. The CDR3 DNA sequence: TGTGCCATCAGGGGGGGGCCGAACACTGAAGCTTTCTTT. The chain uses TRBV10-3 and TRBJ1-1; tentatively, D is TRBD1 (6 bases). Trimming took 6 bases from V and 1 from J, leaving 9 bases between them. The CDR3 contains 13 residues. The germline CDR1 and CDR2 sequences are ENHRY and SYGVKD.

The V call is TRBV11-2, the J call TRBJ1-4; 7 nucleotides align to TRBD1. CDR1 is SGHAT, CDR2 FQNNGV, per germline. This CDR3 has 14 amino acids. J lost 7 bases, V lost 0 bases, and 2 bases had no gene match. The CDR3 DNA reads as TGTGCCAGCAGCTTAGATTCAGGGGGTGAAAAACTGTTTTTT. Its translation: CASSLDSGGEKLFF.

This chain links TRBV5-4 with TRBJ2-2; maybe TRBD2 (5 bases). This CDR3 is built from 15 residues. Trimming shortened V by 2 bases and J by 7 bases, and 15 bases separated the two germline ends. The V gene's germline CDR1 is SGHNT and CDR2 YYREEE (reference sequence). The DNA for the CDR3 is TGTGCCAGCAGCTTAGGAGGAAACTTCGGCGGGGAGCTGTTTTTT. Amino acid sequence: CASSLGGNFGGELFF.

The rearrangement links TRBV18 to TRBJ2-2; D possibly corresponds to TRBD2 (6 bases). The CDR3 length is 17 residues. Per germline, CDR1 KGHSH and CDR2 LQKENI. V was pared by 1 base and J by 1 base, with 13 bases between. CDR3 region: CASSPQEGRMNTGELFF. The CDR3 DNA follows: TGTGCCAGCTCACCACAGGAGGGGAGAATGAACACCGGGGAGCTGTTTTTT.

This clone was seen at least ten times. The CDR3 region is CASSQRPGTGRVTDTQYF. The CDR3 DNA is TGTGCCAGCTCTCAAAGACCCGGGACAGGGAGGGTCACAGATACGCAGTATTTT. The rearrangement links TRBV18 to TRBJ2-3; 9 bases map to TRBD1. The CDR3 is 18 residues long. J gave up 2 bases and V 6 bases, and 15 bases lay outside the gene matches. Germline V gene data show CDR1 as KGHSH and CDR2 as LQKENI.

The chain links TRBV18 to TRBJ2-6; tentatively, D is TRBD1 (5 bases). V lost 4 bases and J lost 0, with 7 bases in between. Germline values: CDR1 KGHSH, CDR2 LQKENI. The CDR3 totals 15 residues. In DNA, the CDR3 is TGTGCCAGCTCACTTGACAGCTCTGGGGCCAACGTCCTGACTTTC. It is translated as CASSLDSSGANVLTF.

Worth noting for this clone: This sample includes further DNA sequences coding for the same CDR3. This chain connects TRBV11-3 to TRBJ1-1; unclear D gene. CDR1 is SGHNT and CDR2 is YENEEA in the germline V gene. The V end lost 2 bases, the J end lost 2 bases, and 3 bases lay between the germline ends. This CDR3 has 12 amino acids. The CDR3 DNA follows: TGTGCCAGCAGCTTAACAAACACTGAAGCTTTCTTT. It codes for CASSLTNTEAFF.

This chain joins TRBV6-5 and TRBJ2-1; TRBD1 agrees at 11 bases. This CDR3 region has 14 residues. J lost 9 bases, V lost 5 bases, and 6 bases had no gene match. Germline-derived CDR1 and CDR2 are MNHEY and SVGAGI. The DNA for the CDR3 is TGTGCCAGCAGTCCAACCGGGACAGGGGGTGAGCAGTTCTTC. It is translated as CASSPTGTGGEQFF.

The rearrangement uses TRBV29-1 and TRBJ1-1, with D perhaps matching TRBD1 (5 bases). The CDR3 is made up of 14 amino acids. In germline, CDR1 is SQVTM, CDR2 ANQGSEA. Trimming cost V 4 bases and J 3 bases, with 15 bases left between them. CDR3 DNA: TGCAGCGTTGGGAAGGGTACAGGTTACACTGAAGCTTTCTTT. This translates into CSVGKGTGYTEAFF.

The rearrangement uses TRBV7-8 and TRBJ1-2; maybe TRBD1 (5 bases). Germline V gene data show CDR1 as SGHVS and CDR2 as FQNEAQ. Trimming left V 1 base short and J 6 bases short, with 12 bases between. This CDR3 region has 14 residues. This CDR3 is CASSLDAGLDGYTF. The CDR3, as DNA: TGTGCCAGCAGCTTAGACGCGGGGCTTGATGGCTACACCTTC.

This chain uses TRBV9 with TRBJ2-1; TRBD1 matches at 11 bases. V lost 0 bases, J lost 6 bases, and 2 bases stayed unmatched. CDR1 and CDR2 from the germline V gene are SGDLS and YYNGEE. The CDR3 is 15 amino acids. The CDR3 sequence: CASSVGGTGGNEQFF. CDR3 nucleotides: TGTGCCAGCAGCGTAGGGGGGACAGGGGGCAATGAGCAGTTCTTC.

This clone was seen only a few times. This chain uses TRBV4-1 with TRBJ1-5; D ambiguous. The CDR3 runs to 14 residues. The V gene lost 5 bases and the J gene lost 2 bases, with 10 bases spanning the gap. Looked up from germline, CDR1 is MGHRA and CDR2 is YSYEKL. The CDR3 protein is CASSWNRGNQPQHF. In nucleotides, the CDR3 is TGCGCCAGCAGCTGGAATCGGGGCAATCAGCCCCAGCATTTT.

This chain links TRBV28 with TRBJ1-4, with a weak D call TRBD1 (5 bases). The CDR3 loop spans 14 amino acids. Between the trimmed V and J ends, which lost 3 bases and 10 bases, there was a span of 15 bases. The germline V gene encodes CDR1 MDHEN and CDR2 SYDVKM. The CDR3 here is CASSFGAGYSKLFF. CDR3 nucleotide sequence: TGTGCCAGCAGTTTTGGGGCAGGGTATTCAAAACTGTTTTTT.

The chain is built from TRBV7-2 and TRBJ2-7, with TRBD2 matching 7 bases. After removal of 1 base from V and 7 bases from J, the junction contained 7 bases not matched to a gene. Germline CDR1 is SGHTA and CDR2 is FQGNSA. This CDR3 has 14 amino acids. CDR3 sequence reads: CASSLGTGAGEQYF. The CDR3 DNA sequence: TGTGCCAGCAGCTTAGGGACGGGAGCGGGAGAGCAGTACTTC.